This T cell receptor beta chain was obtained from a study of blood T cell repertoires in COVID-19. Across the study: Acute and convalescent COVID-19 specimens originated in the United States, Italy and Spain. From T cells, B-cell-depleted T cells, or PBMCs came the material, which was cDNA or gDNA.

Cohort 3 recovered donors had two negative PCRs, clearance, or symptom resolution. With V trimmed by 6 bases and J by 0 bases, 8 bases remained unmatched. CDR1 LNHDA and CDR2 SQIVND come from the germline V gene (reference sequence). The CDR3 has 15 amino acids. Methods used by the authors: Researchers report that nucleated cell counts were estimated from reference gene primer amplification. Using immunoSEQ multiplex PCR, the repertoire was profiled, and TCRdb retains in-frame clones only, with some absent. V and J calls and clone size follow that table, whereas D and trimming were derived from the DNA. The data show a few hundred thousand clones, 88% seen once.

The chain is built from TRBV19 and TRBJ2-7; 7 bases line up with TRBD1. The sequenced material came from PBMCs or T cells enriched from blood (not recorded which). This receptor was taken from a woman aged 45-65 years who had recovered from COVID-19. The CDR3 here is CASSLRGQSSYEQYF. In nucleotides, the CDR3 is TGTGCCAGTAGCCTAAGGGGGCAAAGCTCCTACGAGCAGTACTTC.